This T cell receptor (beta chain) was identified during a study of long-term antiretroviral therapy in people with HIV. A v3.0 immunoSEQ assay was performed at survey level. Assay: immunoSEQ multiplex PCR; the TCRdb copy retains only in-frame clones and omits some. The sample consists of some 28,000 clones, around 80% of them appearing once. V shed 1 base and J 7 bases; nucleotides not matched to a gene: 6. Germline lookup yields CDR1 MGHRA and CDR2 YSYEKL. The CDR3 covers 15 residues. Study results and limitations: Therapy changes, viral resistance and ART adherence were not documented in the available data.

This clone was counted a few times. Antigen specificity is unknown. The TCR comes from a man aged 25 to 45 with HIV. This chain joins TRBV4-1 and TRBJ1-4; TRBD1 matches at 7 bases. The material sequenced was unsorted PBMCs, taken 2.8 years after starting antiretroviral therapy. CDR3 in amino acids: CASSQVGRGGEKLFF. The CDR3 region has the DNA TGCGCCAGCAGCCAAGTGGGCAGGGGGGGTGAAAAACTGTTTTTT.